Reported below is one T cell receptor beta chain. This clonotype has just a few counts. There is no known antigen for this receptor. No base quality information exists; no much larger clone differs at one position. Per the publication, the treatment or condition label means: roughly 10-day PBMC culture with coronavirus spike peptide pools or control peptides (ViraFEST assay). The ViraFEST assay, used in the study, expanded antigen-specific T cells with peptide pools and then identified the expanded clonotypes through TCR sequencing. The convalescent patients' positive SARS-CoV-2 PCR tests were from March to December 2020, which was before the Alpha, Beta and Delta variants emerged in the United States. Each well held 2.2 million or so PBMCs cultured with around 10 ug/ml peptide pools in IMDM containing approximately 5% human AB serum and around 10 IU/ml IL-2. Half of the culture medium was replaced with fresh IL-2-containing medium on days 3 and 7. Once the cells had been in culture for over nine days, the EasySep CD4+ T cell isolation kit was used to isolate CD4+ T cells by negative selection. Ficoll-Paque Plus gradient centrifugation was used to isolate PBMCs from whole blood, and the isolated PBMCs were then either used fresh or cryopreserved at -140C. Culture conditions were generally each tested in triplicate wells.

Libraries were made using PCR. TCR sequencing of DNA from cultured CD4+ T cells used the Oncomine TCR Beta short-read assay at the Johns Hopkins FTIC core. The QIAamp micro DNA kit was used to extract genomic DNA from the cultured CD4+ T cells. Oncomine TCR Beta libraries made from cultured CD4+ T cells were pooled using unique dual indexes and sequenced on an Illumina iSeq 100. Concerning the study's data processing: Non-productive sequences were removed, and CDR3s that did not start with C, did not end with F or W, or were shorter than 7 amino acids were discarded. The MANAFEST web application identified antigen-specific clonotypes by comparing peptide-stimulated wells against reference wells and other culture wells. An FDR below 0.05, an odds ratio above 5, and a productive frequency above 0.1% in at least two of three replicate wells were required for clones to be considered positive. Cross-reactive clonotypes were defined as significantly expanded in both SARS-CoV-2 spike wells and at least one common cold coronavirus spike condition. Levenshtein distances (stringdist) and unrooted phylogenetic trees (ape) in R version 3.6.1 were used to assess CDR3 homology. TCRdb reprocessed the public reads (quality trimming at Q25 with fastp, clone calling with MiXCR) and kept in-frame beta chains. Rows with a matching CDR3 protein are joined into one entry that keeps the most common DNA and genes. TCRdb, not the authors, supplied the V and J calls. Present in this sample are about 12,000 distinct CDR3 sequences, approximately 46% of which were seen just once. The ten largest clones take up more than 6% of the sample.

Looking up the germline V gene yields CDR1 MNHNS and CDR2 SASEGT. At the junction V is shortened by 3 bases and J by 9 bases; bases outside the gene matches: 6. The CDR3 runs 13 residues from the cysteine to the phenylalanine. CDR3 DNA is the only sequence kept; it has 39 bases, read in frame from the first base. This sample is drawn from a study of vaccination and CD4 T cells after COVID-19 (dated by TCRdb to about 2022). Regarding the research as a whole: Every convalescent patient had a positive nasal swab PCR test for SARS-CoV-2, with mild disease in 9 or 10 patients and severe disease in one. Six males and four females were included in the convalescent cohort, with two Hispanic individuals, seven Caucasians, two Asians and one multiracial person represented. Participants received two doses of either the Pfizer-BioNTech BNT162b2 vaccine (n=8) or the Moderna mRNA-1273 vaccine (n=2). Post-COVID blood samples were collected from convalescent patients a median of about 92 days after diagnosis, with a range of roughly 30 to 170 days. Post-vaccine blood samples were taken a median of about 77 days after the second vaccine dose, with a range of 14 to 241 days. Overlapping spike peptide pools from SARS-CoV-2 and from the common cold coronaviruses HCoV-NL63, HCoV-OC43 and HCoV-229E were used as culture stimuli. As controls, cultures received a CEFX viral epitope pool (the positive control), an HIV-1 Nef peptide pool (the negative control), or no peptide at all. In roughly nine COVID-19 convalescent patients and a handful of infection-naive healthy vaccine recipients, the spike-specific CD4+ TCR repertoire before mRNA vaccination was compared with the repertoire after mRNA vaccination. The paper as a whole reports these results and caveats: Of the vaccine-specific clones found in convalescent patients, nearly all (304 of 307) were mono-reactive for SARS-CoV-2 spike instead of being cross-reactive with common cold coronaviruses. Among the post-vaccine SARS-CoV-2-reactive clones in convalescent patients, a median roughly 85% showed up only after vaccination, which suggests vaccine-specific priming. An increase in the median number of SARS-CoV-2-reactive clonotypes from 21 after infection to a few dozen after vaccination was observed, but the change was not found to be significant. Only a relatively small number of convalescent patients were included in the study, and early timepoints following natural infection were not analyzed.

This receptor chain uses TRBV6-1 and TRBJ2-7, with TRBD1 matching 9 junction bases. The TCR originated in a human donor who had recovered from COVID-19. Sequencing used CD4+ T cells from blood, cultured in vitro. CDR3 protein: CASSDPGQGRQYF. The DNA is as follows: TGTGCCAGCAGTGACCCGGGACAGGGCAGGCAGTACTTC.